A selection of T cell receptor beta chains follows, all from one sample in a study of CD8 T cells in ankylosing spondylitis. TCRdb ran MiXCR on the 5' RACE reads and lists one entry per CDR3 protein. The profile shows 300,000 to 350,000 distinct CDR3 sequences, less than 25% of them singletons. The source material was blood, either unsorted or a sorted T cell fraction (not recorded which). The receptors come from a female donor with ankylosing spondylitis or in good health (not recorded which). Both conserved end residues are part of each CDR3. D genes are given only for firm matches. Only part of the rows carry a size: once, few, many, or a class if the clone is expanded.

TGTGCCAGCACTGTCCGCCGGGAGAACACTGAAGCTTTCTTT | CASTVRRENTEAFF | many | TRBJ1-1 | . | TRBV12-3/TRBV12-4 | 14
TGCAGCACCCCAGGGGAAAGCGGAAACACCATATATTTT | CSTPGESGNTIYF | many | TRBJ1-3 | . | TRBV20-1 | 13
TGCGCCAGCGGGGGTTTTACCTACGAGCAGTACTTC | CASGGFTYEQYF | . | TRBJ2-7 | . | TRBV10-2 | 12
TGCGCCAGCCGACTAGCGGGAGGGGATGAGCAGTTCTTC | CASRLAGGDEQFF | . | TRBJ2-1 | TRBD2 | TRBV5-1 | 13
TGCAGTGCTAGAGATGGAGTAGCAGCTTACAATGAGCAGTTCTTC | CSARDGVAAYNEQFF | few | TRBJ2-1 | . | TRBV20-1 | 15
TGTGCCAGCAGCGTGATGGACAAAGAGACCCAGTACTTC | CASSVMDKETQYF | few | TRBJ2-5 | . | TRBV9 | 13
TGTGCCAGCAGACTACTAGCGGAGTCGAAAGAGACCCAGTACTTC | CASRLLAESKETQYF | few | TRBJ2-5 | TRBD2 | TRBV6-1 | 15
TGTGCCAGCAGCAAAGGGCCCCGTGGGAGGCCCCCCTACAATGAGCAGTTCTTC | CASSKGPRGRPPYNEQFF | . | TRBJ2-1 | . | TRBV21-1 | 18
TGTGCCAGCGGTAAAGGGGCAGGGGAGCAGCCCCAGCATTTT | CASGKGAGEQPQHF | few | TRBJ1-5 | . | TRBV6-1 | 14
TGTGCCAGCACCCCAGGGCCGAGCACTGAAGCTTTCTTT | CASTPGPSTEAFF | many | TRBJ1-1 | . | TRBV7-9 | 13
TGCGCCAGCAGCCAAGAAGGCACAGGCAACAATGGCTACACCTTC | CASSQEGTGNNGYTF | few | TRBJ1-2 | . | TRBV4-3 | 15
TGCAGTGCTAGAGGAAACTGGGCATCCTACGAGCAGTACTTC | CSARGNWASYEQYF | . | TRBJ2-7 | . | TRBV20-1 | 14
TGCGCCAGCAGACCAGGGACAGGTAGCAATCAGCCCCAGCATTTT | CASRPGTGSNQPQHF | many | TRBJ1-5 | TRBD1 | TRBV5-1 | 15
TGCAGTGCTGAAACCCCGGGAGGAACTGGGGCCAACGTCCTGACTTTC | CSAETPGGTGANVLTF | . | TRBJ2-6 | TRBD2 | TRBV20-1 | 16
TGCGCCAGCAGCTTTGGGCTAGCGGGAGGTTCACGGTACAATGAGCAGTTCTTC | CASSFGLAGGSRYNEQFF | . | TRBJ2-1 | TRBD2 | TRBV5-1 | 18
TGCGCCAGCAGCCTCCTAGCGAGAATCCCTCTCGGCGAGCAGTACTTC | CASSLLARIPLGEQYF | few | TRBJ2-7 | . | TRBV5-1 | 16